This T cell receptor beta chain was sequenced for a study of CD8 T cells in Susac syndrome. The authors reverse transcribed roughly 0.5 to 1 ug RNA with random hexamers. TCRdb analysed the immunoSEQ multiplex PCR reads with MiXCR anew, one entry per CDR3 protein. This sample has a few hundred thousand distinct CDR3 sequences, with approximately 90% found just once. This CDR3 is built from 13 residues. J lost 5 bases, V lost 6 bases, and 7 bases had no gene match. Germline CDR1 and CDR2: SGDLS and YYNGEE. This chain uses TRBV9 with TRBJ1-1, with 7 bases that match TRBD1. The sequence was collected from a human donor with multiple sclerosis. The material sequenced was CD8+ T cells from PBMCs. The CDR3 here is CASNYRGTTEAFF. The CDR3 DNA is TGTGCCAGCAACTACAGGGGCACGACTGAAGCTTTCTTT. The variable domain in full, with the rest retrieved from reference TRBV9 and TRBJ1-1, is DSGVTQTPKHLITATGQRVTLRCSPRSGDLSVYWYQQSLDQGLQFLIQYYNGEERAKGNILERFSAQQFPDLHSELNLSSLELGDSALYFCASNYRGTTEAFFGQGTRLTVV.